This entry describes one T cell receptor beta chain. The antigen is undetermined. This clone may be a read error of a much larger clone one base away. The data are from a study of metastatic and nonmetastatic thyroid tumors. Overall study: From malignant and benign thyroid patients, repertoires in blood and in tumor or nodule tissue were compared. The study, taken as a whole, reports: It was reportedly found that TCR beta diversity was significantly higher in malignant thyroid tumors than in benign nodules, a difference seen in both blood and tumor samples.

V lost 0 bases and J lost 1, with 4 bases in between. The V gene's germline CDR1 is SGDLS and CDR2 YYNGEE. This CDR3 contains 13 residues. In the study's own analysis: Built for papillary thyroid cancer, a distant-metastasis classifier drew on CDR3 differences across clinicopathological groups. TCRdb re-analyzed the PCR reads using MiXCR. TCRdb assigned the V and J calls; the authors' analysis was not used. The repertoire includes 25,000 to 30,000 clones, approximately 16% of them detected once, and roughly 6.1% sits in the top ten. Nobody among the patients had been given any treatment before thyroid surgery.

The sample consisted of blood. The chain uses TRBV9 and TRBJ2-5; D gene ambiguous. This clonotype was obtained from a male donor with papillary thyroid cancer or a benign thyroid nodule (not recorded which). Some clones in this sample may be carry-over from other donors' samples. The CDR3 region is CASSVGLQETQYF. The CDR3 coding sequence is TGTGCCAGCAGCGTAGGGCTCCAAGAGACCCAGTACTTC.